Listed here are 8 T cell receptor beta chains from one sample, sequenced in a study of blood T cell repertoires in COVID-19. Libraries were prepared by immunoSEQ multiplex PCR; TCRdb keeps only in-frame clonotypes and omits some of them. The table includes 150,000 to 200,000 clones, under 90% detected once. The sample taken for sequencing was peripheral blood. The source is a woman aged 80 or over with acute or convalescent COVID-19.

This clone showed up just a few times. The CDR3 DNA reads as TGTGCCAGCAGCGATGGACAGGGAGTTTTTATATTTGGAGAGACCCAGTACTTC. Protein sequence: CASSDGQGVFIFGETQYF. This rearrangement joins TRBV7-9 to TRBJ2-5, with TRBD1 matching 8 bases. The CDR3 spans 18 residues. Germline V gives CDR1 SEHNR, CDR2 FQNEAQ (reference sequence). The V segment lost 5 bases and the J segment 4 bases; nucleotides outside the gene matches: 18.

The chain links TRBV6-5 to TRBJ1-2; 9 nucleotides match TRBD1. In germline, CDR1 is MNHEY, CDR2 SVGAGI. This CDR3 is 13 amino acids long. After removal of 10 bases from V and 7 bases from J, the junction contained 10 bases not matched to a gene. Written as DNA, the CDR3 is TGTGCCACCCAGACAGGGGGGGAAAGTGGCTACACCTTC. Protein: CATQTGGESGYTF.

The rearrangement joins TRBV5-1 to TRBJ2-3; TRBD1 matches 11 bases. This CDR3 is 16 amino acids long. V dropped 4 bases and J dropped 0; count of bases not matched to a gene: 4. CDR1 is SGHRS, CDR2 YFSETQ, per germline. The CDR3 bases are TGCGCCAGCAGCAACGGACAGGGGGCAAGCACAGATACGCAGTATTTT. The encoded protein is CASSNGQGASTDTQYF.

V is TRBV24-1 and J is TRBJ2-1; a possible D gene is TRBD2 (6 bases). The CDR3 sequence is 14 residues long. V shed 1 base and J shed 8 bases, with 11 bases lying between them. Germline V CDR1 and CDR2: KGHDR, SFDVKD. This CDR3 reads CATSDLVRGYEQFF. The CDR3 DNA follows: TGTGCCACCAGTGATTTAGTCCGGGGGTATGAGCAGTTCTTC.

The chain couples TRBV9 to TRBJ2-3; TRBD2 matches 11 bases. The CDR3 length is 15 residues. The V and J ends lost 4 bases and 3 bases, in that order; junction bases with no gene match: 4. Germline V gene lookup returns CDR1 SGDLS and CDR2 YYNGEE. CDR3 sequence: CASSLSGGVTDTQYF. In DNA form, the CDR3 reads TGTGCCAGCAGCCTTAGCGGGGGGGTGACAGATACGCAGTATTTT.

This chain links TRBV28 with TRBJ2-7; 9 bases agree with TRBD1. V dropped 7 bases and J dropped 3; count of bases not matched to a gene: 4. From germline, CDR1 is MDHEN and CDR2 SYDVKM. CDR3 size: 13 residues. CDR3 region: CASIPGQGYEQYF. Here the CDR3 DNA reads TGTGCCAGCATTCCGGGACAGGGCTACGAGCAGTACTTC.

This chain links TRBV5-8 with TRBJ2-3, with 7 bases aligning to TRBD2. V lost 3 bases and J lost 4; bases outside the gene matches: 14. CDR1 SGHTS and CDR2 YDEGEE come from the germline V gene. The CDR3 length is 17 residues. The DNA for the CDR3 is TGTGCCAGCAGCTCGGGCCTAAGCGGGACCCTCCCAGATACGCAGTATTTT. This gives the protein CASSSGLSGTLPDTQYF.

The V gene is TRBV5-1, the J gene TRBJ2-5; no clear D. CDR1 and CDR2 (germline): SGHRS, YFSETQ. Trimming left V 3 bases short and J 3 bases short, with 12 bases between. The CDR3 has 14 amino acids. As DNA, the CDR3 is TGCGCCAGCAGCTCCCAGCACAGCAAAGAGACCCAGTACTTC. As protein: CASSSQHSKETQYF.